A selection of T cell receptor beta chains follows, all from one sample in a study of blood T cell repertoires in COVID-19. Profiled with immunoSEQ multiplex PCR; TCRdb holds only in-frame clones, not every one. In the table there are a few hundred thousand clones, almost 90% of which are singletons. Sequences were obtained from PBMCs or T cells enriched from blood (not recorded which). The receptors originated from a woman aged 18-35 years with acute COVID-19. Both conserved end residues are part of each CDR3. D genes are given only for firm matches. Expanded clones are given a class, and other clones once, few, many or no size at all.

clone size: NA; J gene: TRBJ2-1; V gene: TRBV27; D gene: NA; CDR3 DNA: TGTGCCAGCAGTCCCAACACCTGGCGGTTCAGCTCCTACAATGAGCAGTTCTTC; CDR3 protein: CASSPNTWRFSSYNEQFF
clone size: NA; J gene: TRBJ2-6; V gene: TRBV19; D gene: TRBD2; CDR3 DNA: TGTGCCAGTAGTATACTAGCGGGAGGGCGAGGGGCCAACGTCCTGACTTTC; CDR3 protein: CASSILAGGRGANVLTF
clone size: NA; J gene: TRBJ2-3; V gene: TRBV29-1; D gene: NA; CDR3 DNA: TGCAGCGAAGGAGGGAGTGGGGATACGCAGTATTTT; CDR3 protein: CSEGGSGDTQYF
clone size: once; J gene: TRBJ2-4; V gene: TRBV6-1; D gene: NA; CDR3 DNA: TGTGCCAGCAGTGAAGCGCAGGGGATAGCCAAAAACATTCAGTACTTC; CDR3 protein: CASSEAQGIAKNIQYF
clone size: NA; J gene: TRBJ2-7; V gene: TRBV11-2; D gene: NA; CDR3 DNA: TGTGCCAGCAGCCCCCCCTTCGGGAGCGCCTACGAGCAGTACTTC; CDR3 protein: CASSPPFGSAYEQYF
clone size: NA; J gene: TRBJ1-6; V gene: TRBV10-2; D gene: NA; CDR3 DNA: TGCGCCAGCAGTGATATTTCTCGGGGGACGCGATCCGATTCACCCCTCCACTTT; CDR3 protein: CASSDISRGTRSDSPLHF
clone size: NA; J gene: TRBJ2-3; V gene: TRBV6-5; D gene: TRBD2; CDR3 DNA: TGTGCCAGCAGTCTAGCGGGAAAGAACACAGATACGCAGTATTTT; CDR3 protein: CASSLAGKNTDTQYF
clone size: NA; J gene: TRBJ2-2; V gene: TRBV19; D gene: TRBD1; CDR3 DNA: TGTGCCAGTTCCGAAGGGACAGCGAACACCGGGGAGCTGTTTTTT; CDR3 protein: CASSEGTANTGELFF
clone size: NA; J gene: TRBJ1-2; V gene: TRBV28; D gene: NA; CDR3 DNA: TGTGCCAGCAACTCTCCAGGGGAGGGACTCGGCTATGGCTACACCTTC; CDR3 protein: CASNSPGEGLGYGYTF
clone size: NA; J gene: TRBJ2-1; V gene: TRBV6-5; D gene: TRBD2; CDR3 DNA: TGTGCCAGCAGCTACGGACTAGCGGGAGGAAATGAGCAGTTCTTC; CDR3 protein: CASSYGLAGGNEQFF
clone size: once; J gene: TRBJ2-3; V gene: TRBV2; D gene: NA; CDR3 DNA: TGTGCCAGCCAAGTGGAAAGCGGCCCCACAGATACGCAGTATTTT; CDR3 protein: CASQVESGPTDTQYF
clone size: NA; J gene: TRBJ1-1; V gene: TRBV7-3; D gene: TRBD1; CDR3 DNA: TGTGCCAGCAGCCCTTTAAACACCGGGACAGGGTTT; CDR3 protein: CASSPLNTGTGF
clone size: NA; J gene: TRBJ1-2; V gene: TRBV29-1; D gene: NA; CDR3 DNA: TGCAGCGTTAGAGCACAACCGGGAGACTATGGCTACACCTTC; CDR3 protein: CSVRAQPGDYGYTF
clone size: NA; J gene: TRBJ2-5; V gene: TRBV19; D gene: TRBD2; CDR3 DNA: TGTGCCAGTAGTCCCCAGGTGGTAGCGGGAGTGGTGTGGGAGACCCAGTACTTC; CDR3 protein: CASSPQVVAGVVWETQYF
clone size: NA; J gene: TRBJ1-5; V gene: TRBV10-3; D gene: NA; CDR3 DNA: TGTGCCATCAGGGCCAGGGAAATTAGTCAGCCCCAGCATTTT; CDR3 protein: CAIRAREISQPQHF